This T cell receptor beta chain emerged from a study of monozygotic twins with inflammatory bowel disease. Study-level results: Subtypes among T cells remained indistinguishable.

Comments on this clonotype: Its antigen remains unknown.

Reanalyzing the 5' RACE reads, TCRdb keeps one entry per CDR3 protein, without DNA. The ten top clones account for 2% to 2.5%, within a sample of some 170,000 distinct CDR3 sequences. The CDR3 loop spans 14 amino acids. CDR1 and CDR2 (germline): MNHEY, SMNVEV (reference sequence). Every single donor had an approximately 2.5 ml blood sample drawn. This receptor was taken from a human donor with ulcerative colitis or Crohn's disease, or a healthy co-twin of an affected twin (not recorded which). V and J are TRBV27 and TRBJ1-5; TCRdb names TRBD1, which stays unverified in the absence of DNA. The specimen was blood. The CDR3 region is CASSHTGEDQPQHF.